This paragraph covers one T cell receptor (beta chain) sequence. CDR1 is MGHRA, CDR2 YSYEKL, per germline. CDR3 length: 15 residues. The V end was cut by 1 base, the J end by 6 bases, with 15 bases between. This sample is part of a study of blood T cell repertoires in COVID-19. Study background: Some COVID-19 samples were acute and others convalescent; all came from the United States, Italy and Spain.

Profiled with immunoSEQ multiplex PCR; TCRdb holds only in-frame clones, not every one. The data show 400,000 or so clones, around nine tenths seen once. Patients at the Seattle site were enrolled during active infection and followed longitudinally. This rearrangement joins TRBV4-1 to TRBJ1-2, with unresolved D. The receptor comes from a woman in her 40s with COVID-19, enrolled during active disease. Sequencing used peripheral blood. As DNA, the CDR3 is TGCGCCAGCAGCCAAGTGCCCCCCCGGGGAGATGGCTACACCTTC. Translated, it gives CASSQVPPRGDGYTF.